Below, 10 T cell receptor beta chains from the same sample are listed, as sequenced in a study of neurological immune-mediated disorders. MiXCR was run by TCRdb on the 5' RACE reads, yielding one entry per CDR3 protein. Of approximately 41,000 distinct CDR3 sequences listed, roughly 2.5% are singletons. Sample: PBMCs. The receptors were gathered from a man aged 30-40 years with multiple sclerosis.

This clonotype was observed at least ten times. The chain uses TRBV19 and TRBJ1-2; 7 bases are a match to TRBD1. CDR1 is LNHDA and CDR2 is SQIVND in the germline V gene (reference sequence). This CDR3 comprises 16 residues. The V segment lost 2 bases and the J segment 3 bases; nucleotides outside the gene matches: 9. The CDR3 DNA reads as TGTGCCAGTAGTATAAAACCGGGACAGAGCTACTATGGCTACACCTTC. As protein: CASSIKPGQSYYGYTF.

This clonotype was observed at least ten times. J is TRBJ2-1 and V is TRBV5-1, with no clear D. The CDR3 loop spans 16 amino acids. V was pared by 0 bases and J by 7 bases, with 17 bases between. In germline, CDR1 is SGHRS, CDR2 YFSETQ. The CDR3 spells CASSLAGDPFRNEQFF. CDR3 in DNA: TGCGCCAGCAGCTTGGCCGGAGATCCCTTCCGGAATGAGCAGTTCTTC.

At least ten counts were recorded for this clonotype. V usage is TRBV12-3 or TRBV12-4 and J usage is TRBJ1-5; TRBD1 might be the D (6 bases). The CDR3 is made up of 14 amino acids. V was clipped by 4 bases and J by 5 bases, with 12 bases between them. This CDR3 is CASSYTGLDQPQHF. In DNA form, the CDR3 reads TGTGCCAGCAGTTATACAGGGTTAGATCAGCCCCAGCATTTT.

This clonotype was counted between two and nine times. This may arise from a read error, as a much more abundant clone is one base away. The chain couples TRBV5-1 to TRBJ2-5, with TRBD1 matching over 7 bases. Germline-derived CDR1 and CDR2 are SGHRS and YFSETQ. The CDR3 is 14 residues long. Here the CDR3 reads CASSWGTAQETKYF. Written as DNA, the CDR3 is TGCGCCAGCAGCTGGGGGACAGCCCAAGAGACCAAGTACTTC.

There are many counts of this clonotype. The gene calls are TRBV4-3 and TRBJ1-5; no firm D call. Germline-derived CDR1 and CDR2 are LGHNA and YSLEER. V was clipped by 1 base and J by 7 bases, with 11 bases between them. There are 14 residues in the CDR3. CDR3 loop: CASSQGLGLQPQHF. CDR3 coding DNA: TGCGCCAGCAGCCAAGGATTGGGTTTACAGCCCCAGCATTTT.

This clonotype was recorded a few times. The chain recombines TRBV5-1 with TRBJ2-3; D possibly matches TRBD1 or TRBD2 (6 bases each). Germline V CDR1 and CDR2: SGHRS, YFSETQ. V lost 4 bases to trimming and J lost 0 bases, with 12 bases between them. This CDR3 region has 15 residues. CDR3 residues: CASSHRGRSTDTQYF. In DNA form, the CDR3 reads TGCGCCAGCAGCCACCGGGGGCGGAGCACAGATACGCAGTATTTT.

This clonotype was picked up many times. CDR3 residues: CASSYAQELSYEQYF. As DNA, the CDR3 is TGTGCCAGCAGTTACGCGCAGGAACTCTCCTACGAGCAGTACTTC. This chain connects TRBV6-5 to TRBJ2-7; no firm D call. Deletions cut 2 bases from V and 0 bases from J, with 11 bases between. CDR1 MNHEY and CDR2 SVGAGI come from the germline V gene. The CDR3 totals 15 residues.

This clonotype was seen many times. V is TRBV28 and J is TRBJ1-5; D unresolved. Trimming shortened V by 6 bases and J by 4 bases, and 10 bases separated the two germline ends. Germline CDR1 MDHEN, CDR2 SYDVKM. The CDR3 has 13 amino acids. The CDR3 DNA reads TGTGCCAGCAGACGCGCCCCGAATCAGCCCCAGCATTTT. This codes for CASRRAPNQPQHF.

This clonotype was counted many times. The gene calls are TRBV5-1 and TRBJ2-7; D assignment may be TRBD1 or TRBD2 (6 bases each). This CDR3 spans 14 amino acids. CDR1 and CDR2 (germline): SGHRS, YFSETQ. With 0 bases removed from V and 5 bases from J, the gap between germline ends came to 12 bases. CDR3: CASSLVRGLNEQYF. The DNA of the CDR3 is TGCGCCAGCAGCTTGGTTCGGGGGCTTAACGAGCAGTACTTC.

The CDR3 is CASRTTGVGGYTF. DNA of the CDR3: TGTGCCAGCAGGACCACAGGGGTCGGTGGCTACACCTTC. The chain has TRBV27 and TRBJ1-2; 7 nucleotides agree with TRBD1. The germline V gene has CDR1 MNHEY and CDR2 SMNVEV (reference sequence). V was pared by 6 bases and J by 7 bases, with 8 bases of the junction left unmatched. This CDR3 spans 13 amino acids.